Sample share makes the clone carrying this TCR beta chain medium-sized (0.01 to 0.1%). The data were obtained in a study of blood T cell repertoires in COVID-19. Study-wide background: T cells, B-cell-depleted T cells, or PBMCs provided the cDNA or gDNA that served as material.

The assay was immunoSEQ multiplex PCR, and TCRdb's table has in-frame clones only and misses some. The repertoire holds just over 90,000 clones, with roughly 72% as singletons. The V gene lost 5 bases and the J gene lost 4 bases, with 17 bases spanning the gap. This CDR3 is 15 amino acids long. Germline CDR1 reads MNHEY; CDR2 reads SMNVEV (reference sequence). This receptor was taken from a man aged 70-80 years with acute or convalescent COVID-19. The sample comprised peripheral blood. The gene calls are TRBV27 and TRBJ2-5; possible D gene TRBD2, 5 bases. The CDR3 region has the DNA TGTGCCAGCAGTCCGGGGTCGACGGCGCGAGAGACCCAGTACTTC. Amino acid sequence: CASSPGSTARETQYF.